This T cell receptor beta chain stems from a study of shared clonotypes between healthy human individuals. TCRdb keeps only in-frame clones here, not all; method: immunoSEQ multiplex PCR. This sample has around 480,000 clones, with 60% to 80% found just once. Germline assignment: CDR1 SEHNR and CDR2 FQNEAQ (reference sequence). The V end was cut by 1 base, the J end by 4 bases, with 11 bases between. CDR3 length: 15 residues. Note on this clone: Antigen: not known.

Notes on the study in general: Exclusively blood specimens were collected; tissue repertoires likely differ.

The receptor was isolated from a woman aged 35 to 49 in good health. Some clones in this sample may be carry-over from other donors' samples. Specimen: PBMCs. This rearrangement joins TRBV7-9 to TRBJ2-1, with D perhaps TRBD1 (6 bases). CDR3 residues: CASSLGGQEYNEQFF. Here the CDR3 DNA reads TGTGCCAGCAGCTTAGGGGGGCAGGAGTACAATGAGCAGTTCTTC.